Here is one T cell receptor beta chain with its context. Its target is not known. Unique molecular identifiers were linked by the library to individual cDNA molecules. Via MiXCR, TCRdb re-called the reads, giving one row per CDR3 protein. The data show under 4,000 distinct CDR3 sequences, around 52% seen once. These data are taken from a study of human T cells and chemical hapten exposure. Study-level background: Cases of alopecia areata, totalis or universalis occurred in a predominantly female patient group. The study traced per-sample TCR yield variation mainly to small differences in pooled library volumes. Study outcomes and limitations: TCRs above 1 in 1000 frequency stayed constant with DPC sensitization.

CDR1 is ENHRY, CDR2 SYGVKD, per germline. Germline trimming cut 4 bases from V and 4 bases from J; bases unmatched to any gene: 5. The length of the CDR3 is 15 residues. The treatment: therapeutic diphenylcyclopropenone sensitization with weekly scalp DPC. Suited to DPC and affected by alopecia, the donors ranged from 18 to 70 years old. This clonotype was obtained from an adult with alopecia areata. Some clones in this sample may be carry-over from other donors' samples. This table probably holds off-target reads from a library built for another chain. The sequenced sample was whole blood, obtained before DPC sensitization or 2, 6, or about 24 weeks after (not recorded which). This sequence joins TRBV10-3 and TRBJ2-5; TRBD1 matches 11 bases. The DNA of the CDR3 is TGTGCCATCAGTGCCGTGGGACAGGGGGGAGAGACCCAGTACTTC. Translation gives CAISAVGQGGETQYF.